This T cell receptor (beta chain) is from a study of blood T cells in healthy people across ages. Study-wide context: About one barcoded beta molecule per two T cells was captured by template switching.

This CDR3 contains 16 residues. CDR1 and CDR2 (germline): SGHTA, FQGNSA. V shed 4 bases and J shed 2 bases, with 15 bases lying between them. The authors ran a second PCR of roughly 6 to 12 cycles using a sample-barcoded 5' primer and a J-beta primer mix. In TCRdb, the 5' RACE reads were re-called with MiXCR into one record per CDR3 protein. The sample consists of nearly 1 million distinct CDR3 sequences, about 53% of them appearing once. Those donating, healthy Caucasian individuals from Russia, were aged about 6 to 90. Each sample gave at least 7 million isolated PBMCs. The genes are TRBV7-2 and TRBJ2-1; TRBD1 might be the D (6 bases). Material for sequencing was blood. The sequence derives from a woman aged 60-70 years in good health. The CDR3 is CASSSSETGTYNEQFF. DNA of the CDR3: TGTGCCAGCAGCTCCAGTGAGACAGGAACCTACAATGAGCAGTTCTTC.